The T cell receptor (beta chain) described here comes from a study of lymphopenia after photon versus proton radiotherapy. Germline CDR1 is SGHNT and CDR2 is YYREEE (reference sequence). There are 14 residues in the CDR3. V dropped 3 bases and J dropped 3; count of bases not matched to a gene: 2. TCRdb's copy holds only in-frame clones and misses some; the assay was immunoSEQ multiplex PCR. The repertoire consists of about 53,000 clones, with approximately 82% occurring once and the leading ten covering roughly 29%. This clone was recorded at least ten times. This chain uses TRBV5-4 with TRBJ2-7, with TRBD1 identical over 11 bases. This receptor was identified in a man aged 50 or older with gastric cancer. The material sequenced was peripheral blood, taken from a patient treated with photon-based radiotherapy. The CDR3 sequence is CASSSGTGGYEQYF. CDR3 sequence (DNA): TGTGCCAGCAGCTCCGGGACAGGGGGCTACGAGCAGTACTTC.